This TCR beta chain stems from a study of control samples from healthy donors and cancer patients. The CDR3 sequence is 14 residues long. V dropped 2 bases and J dropped 8; count of bases not matched to a gene: 6. Germline CDR1 and CDR2: SGHRS and YFSETQ. The repertoire was sequenced with immunoSEQ multiplex PCR; TCRdb's copy has only in-frame clones and lacks some. The table includes 35,000 to 50,000 clones, around 87% detected once. This chain links TRBV5-1 with TRBJ2-1, with TRBD1 identical over 8 bases. The receptor's source is a woman in her sixties with lung cancer. Sequencing used PBMCs. This chain's CDR3 is CASSFTGGLDEQFF. The CDR3 region has the DNA TGCGCCAGCAGCTTTACAGGGGGGCTCGATGAGCAGTTCTTC.